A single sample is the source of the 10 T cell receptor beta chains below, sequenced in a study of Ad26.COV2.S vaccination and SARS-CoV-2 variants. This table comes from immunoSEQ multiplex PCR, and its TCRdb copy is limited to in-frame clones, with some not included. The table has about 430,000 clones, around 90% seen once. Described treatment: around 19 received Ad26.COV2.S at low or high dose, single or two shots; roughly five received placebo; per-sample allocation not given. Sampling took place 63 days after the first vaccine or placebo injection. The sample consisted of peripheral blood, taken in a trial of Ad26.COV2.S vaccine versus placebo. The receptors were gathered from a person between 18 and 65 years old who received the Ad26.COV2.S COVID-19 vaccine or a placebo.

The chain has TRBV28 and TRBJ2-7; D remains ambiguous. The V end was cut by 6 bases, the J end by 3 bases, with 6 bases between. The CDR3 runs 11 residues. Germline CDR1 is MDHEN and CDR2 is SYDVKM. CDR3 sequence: CASRRSYEQYF. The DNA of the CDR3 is TGTGCCAGCAGACGGAGCTACGAGCAGTACTTC.

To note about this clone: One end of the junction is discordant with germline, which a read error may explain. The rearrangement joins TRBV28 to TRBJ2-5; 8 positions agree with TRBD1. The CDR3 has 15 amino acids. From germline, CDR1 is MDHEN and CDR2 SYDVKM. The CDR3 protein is CASSLSGGAQKTQYF. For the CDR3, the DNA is TGTGCCAGCAGTTTGTCAGGGGGCGCCCAAAAGACCCAGTACTTC.

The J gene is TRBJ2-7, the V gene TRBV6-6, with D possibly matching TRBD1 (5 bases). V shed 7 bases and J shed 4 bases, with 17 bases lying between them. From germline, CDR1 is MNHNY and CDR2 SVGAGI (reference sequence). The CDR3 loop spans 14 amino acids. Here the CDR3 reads CASNRVAGKYEQYF. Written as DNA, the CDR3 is TGTGCCAGCAACCGCGTTGCAGGGAAATACGAGCAGTACTTC.

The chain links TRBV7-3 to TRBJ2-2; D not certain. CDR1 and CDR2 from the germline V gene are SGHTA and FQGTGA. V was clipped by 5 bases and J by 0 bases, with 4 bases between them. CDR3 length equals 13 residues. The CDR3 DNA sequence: TGTGCCAGCAGCCCCGCGAACACCGGGGAGCTGTTTTTT. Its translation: CASSPANTGELFF. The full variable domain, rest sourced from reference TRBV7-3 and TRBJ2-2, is GAGVSQTPSNKVTEKGKYVELRCDPISGHTALYWYRQSLGQGPEFLIYFQGTGAADDSGLPNDRFFAVRPEGSVSTLKIQRTERGDSAVYLCASSPANTGELFFGEGSRLTVL.

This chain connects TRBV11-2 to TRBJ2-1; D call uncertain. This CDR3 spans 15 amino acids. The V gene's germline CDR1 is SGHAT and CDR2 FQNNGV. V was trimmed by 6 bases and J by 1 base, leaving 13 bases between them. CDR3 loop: CASSFAWVSYNEQFF. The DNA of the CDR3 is TGTGCCAGCAGTTTTGCATGGGTATCCTACAATGAGCAGTTCTTC.

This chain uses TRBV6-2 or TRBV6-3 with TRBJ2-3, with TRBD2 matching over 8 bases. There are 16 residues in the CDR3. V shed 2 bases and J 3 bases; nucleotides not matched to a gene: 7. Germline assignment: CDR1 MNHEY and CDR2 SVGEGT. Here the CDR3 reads CASSYGLAGLTDTQYF. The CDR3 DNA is TGTGCCAGCAGTTACGGGCTAGCGGGCCTAACAGATACGCAGTATTTT.

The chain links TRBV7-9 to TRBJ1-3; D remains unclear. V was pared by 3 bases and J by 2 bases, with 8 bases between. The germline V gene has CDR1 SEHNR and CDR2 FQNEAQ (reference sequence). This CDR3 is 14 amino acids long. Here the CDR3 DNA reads TGTGCCAGCAGCTTCATGGGGACTGGAAACACCATATATTTT. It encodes CASSFMGTGNTIYF. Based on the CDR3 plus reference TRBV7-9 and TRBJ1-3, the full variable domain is DTGVSQNPRHKITKRGQNVTFRCDPISEHNRLYWYRQTLGQGPEFLTYFQNEAQLEKSRLLSDRFSAERPKGSFSTLEIQRTEQGDSAMYLCASSFMGTGNTIYFGEGSWLTVV.

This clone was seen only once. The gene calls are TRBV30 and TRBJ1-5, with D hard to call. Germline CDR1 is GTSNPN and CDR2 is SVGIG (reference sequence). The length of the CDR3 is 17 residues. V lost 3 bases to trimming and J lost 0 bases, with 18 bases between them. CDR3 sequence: CAWSQPLGGNSNQPQHF. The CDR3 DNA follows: TGTGCCTGGAGCCAACCATTAGGTGGTAATAGCAATCAGCCCCAGCATTTT.

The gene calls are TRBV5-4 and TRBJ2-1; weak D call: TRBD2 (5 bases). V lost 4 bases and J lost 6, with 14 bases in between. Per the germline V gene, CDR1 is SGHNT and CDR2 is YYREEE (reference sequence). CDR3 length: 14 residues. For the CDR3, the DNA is TGTGCCAGCAGCCGGGAAACTAGTAGCAATGAGCAGTTCTTC. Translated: CASSRETSSNEQFF.

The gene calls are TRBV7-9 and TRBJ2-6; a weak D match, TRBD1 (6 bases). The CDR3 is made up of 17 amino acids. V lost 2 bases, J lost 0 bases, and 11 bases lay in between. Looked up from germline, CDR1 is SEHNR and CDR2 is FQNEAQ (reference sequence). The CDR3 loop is CASSLRDNFSGANVLTF. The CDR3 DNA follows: TGTGCCAGCAGCTTACGGGACAACTTCTCTGGGGCCAACGTCCTGACTTTC.